This T cell receptor beta chain originates from a study of PD-L1 blockade in urothelial cancer. The overall study: Atezolizumab therapy began for patients in the mid-2010s, dosed at 1,200 mg intravenously every 3 weeks.

This table comes from immunoSEQ multiplex PCR, and its TCRdb copy is limited to in-frame clones, with some not included. The sample has about 91,000 clones; 75% to 90% are singletons. Study results and limitations: Pretreatment TCR clonality in blood under the median foretold superior survival.

As for this clone: Its antigen is as yet unknown.

Described time point: peripheral blood 6 weeks after treatment start. Germline V CDR1 and CDR2: GTSNPN, SVGIG (reference sequence). V gave up 4 bases and J gave up 6 bases, with 13 bases separating them. CDR3 length equals 13 residues. This chain links TRBV30 with TRBJ2-1; D uncertain. The sequencing here drew on PBMCs, taken around atezolizumab (anti-PD-L1) treatment. The origin of this receptor is a man between 65 and 85 years old with urothelial cancer. In nucleotides, the CDR3 is TGTGCCTGGACCCCCGCCGCGTTCAATGAGCAGTTCTTC. Its translation: CAWTPAAFNEQFF.